This TCR beta chain was sequenced for a study of neurological immune-mediated disorders. Study observations and caveats: No CDR3 amino acid sequences recurred among expanded clones across subjects, suggesting private repertoires in all groups.

The germline V gene encodes CDR1 KGHSH and CDR2 LQKENI. Trimming took 4 bases from V and 9 from J, leaving 13 bases between them. This CDR3 contains 13 residues. MiXCR, run by TCRdb on the 5' RACE reads, gives a single entry per CDR3 protein. The sample shows about 51,000 distinct CDR3 sequences, around 17% of them seen only once. This clonotype was counted only a few times. Its antigen remains unidentified. Input material: PBMCs. The chain carries TRBV18 and TRBJ2-1, with D unclear. This TCR came from a man in his sixties in good health. The chain's CDR3 is CASSLLVWVEQFF. CDR3 nucleotide sequence: TGTGCCAGCTCACTGCTAGTTTGGGTTGAGCAGTTCTTC.